This TCR beta chain was recorded in a study of cytomegalovirus exposure and HLA in healthy donors. Points from the study as a whole: In a later analysis, common viral pathogens appeared linked to several of the most significant clusters. One variant, a missense change in DCLRE1C, was linked in a later analysis to TCR beta V- and J-gene trimming. Researchers catalogued under 200 TCR beta chains as cytomegalovirus-associated. Other equally common chains were less clonally expanded than HLA-associated TCR beta chains, a later analysis showed.

13 Jbeta primers and 60 Vbeta primers were used for the PCR. Measured with immunoSEQ multiplex PCR; TCRdb has only the in-frame clones, and not every one. The sample holds tens of thousands of clones; more than 70% are singletons and the top ten take 9.5% to 13%. The CDR3 consists of 16 residues. V trimming: 3 bases; J trimming: 4 bases; junction bases outside the gene matches: 6. Per germline, CDR1 SGDLS and CDR2 YYNGEE. As regards this clone: Antigen: not known.

Sequencing was done on a sample of PBMCs. The rearrangement links TRBV9 to TRBJ2-5, with 13 bases that match TRBD2. The TCR was taken from a woman aged 40-49 years in good health and CMV-seropositive. As DNA, the CDR3 is TGTGCCAGCAGCGCTCCGGGACTAGCGGGGCGAGAGACCCAGTACTTC. This codes for CASSAPGLAGRETQYF.